This T cell receptor beta chain was obtained from a study of blood T cell repertoires in COVID-19. About the research overall: Italy, Spain and the United States were the sources of the convalescent and acute COVID-19 samples.

Germline-derived CDR1 and CDR2 are SEHNR and FQNEAQ (reference sequence). The CDR3 is 15 amino acids. The ends lost 3 bases at V and 6 bases at J; junction bases unmatched: 7. Methods used by the authors: Reference gene primer amplification yielded estimated nucleated cell counts. The protocol was immunoSEQ multiplex PCR, while the TCRdb copy is restricted to in-frame clones and leaves out a portion. That table furnishes V, J and clone size, whereas the DNA furnished D and trimming. The repertoire has some 260,000 clones, 70% to 90% of them found once; the top ten carry about 3%. This rearrangement joins TRBV7-9 to TRBJ2-1; 8 positions agree with TRBD2. The TCR sequence derives from a man aged 18 to 30 with active or convalescent COVID-19. The specimen was peripheral blood. The CDR3 nucleotides are TGTGCCAGCAGCTTGGTCAGCGGGAGTATCAATGAGCAGTTCTTC. It translates to CASSLVSGSINEQFF.